This TCR beta chain appears in the sequencing data of a study of Siglec-9 on CD8 T cells in melanoma. Study-level results: An effector memory CD8+ subset marked by Siglec-9 reportedly appeared to gather in melanoma.

The method was immunoSEQ multiplex PCR; TCRdb's version includes in-frame clones alone and lacks a portion of them. Found here are around 39,000 clones, about 86% of them singletons; the top ten hold approximately 1.7%. Note on this clone: The antigen remains unidentified.

This CDR3 region has 15 residues. After removal of 4 bases from V and 2 bases from J, the junction contained 4 bases not matched to a gene. Germline CDR1 reads WSHSY; CDR2 reads SAAADI. The receptor's source is a human donor in good health. V is TRBV10-2 and J is TRBJ2-1; 8 nucleotides align to TRBD2. The material sequenced was Siglec-9- CD8+ T cells sorted from blood. The DNA for the CDR3 is TGCGCCAGCAGTGCGGTGACTAGCGCCTACAATGAGCAGTTCTTC. The encoded protein is CASSAVTSAYNEQFF.